A single sample is the source of the 28 T cell receptor beta chains below, sequenced in a study of shared clonotypes between healthy human individuals. Method: immunoSEQ multiplex PCR; TCRdb's copy keeps in-frame clones and lacks some. Of more than 2 million clones detected, less than 95% appear once; the ten largest clones hold 0.9% to 1.4%. Cells designated naive CD8 were CD45RO-negative and were positively selected for CCR7, with terminally differentiated effector memory CD45RA+ cells excluded. Sequenced: naive CD8+ T cells sorted from blood. These receptors came from a man between 18 and 35 years old in good health.

The chain has TRBV6-5 and TRBJ1-4; tentative D call: TRBD1 (5 bases). The CDR3 extends over 11 amino acids. Germline V gives CDR1 MNHEY, CDR2 SVGAGI. The V and J ends lost 6 bases and 8 bases respectively, with 7 bases between them. The CDR3: CASRKGEKLFF. The CDR3 DNA is TGTGCCAGCAGAAAGGGGGAAAAACTGTTTTTT.

The chain has TRBV2 and TRBJ2-7, with D possibly matching TRBD1 (5 bases). The CDR3 covers 12 residues. Germline CDR1 reads SNHLY; CDR2 reads FYNNEI. Trimming cost V 3 bases and J 5 bases, with 8 bases left between them. The CDR3 region is CASSDRAHEQYF. DNA for the CDR3: TGTGCCAGCAGTGACAGGGCCCACGAGCAGTACTTC.

The rearrangement uses TRBV11-3 and TRBJ2-3; D is uncertain. Trimming stripped 2 bases from V and 6 bases from J, with 6 bases between. The CDR3 consists of 12 residues. Germline V lookup: CDR1 SGHNT, CDR2 YENEEA. CDR3 DNA sequence: TGTGCCAGCAGCTTAAAGGAGGATACGCAGTATTTT. Translation: CASSLKEDTQYF.

This clone was seen a single time. V and J are TRBV11-2 and TRBJ1-5; D is unresolved. Looked up from germline, CDR1 is SGHAT and CDR2 is FQNNGV. CDR3 length: 15 residues. The ends were cut back, 4 bases at V and 6 bases at J, with 16 bases in the middle. The CDR3 region is CASSYGGEPGQPQHF. The CDR3 coding sequence is TGTGCCAGCAGCTACGGCGGGGAACCTGGTCAGCCCCAGCATTTT.

To note about this clone: An end of the junction differs from the germline gene, which may be a read error. J is TRBJ2-1 and V is TRBV9; TRBD1 might be the D (5 bases). This CDR3 is 16 amino acids long. CDR1 SGDLS and CDR2 YYNGEE come from the germline V gene. DNA for the CDR3: TGTGCCAGCAGCGTGTCAGGGCACCCTTCCTCCAATGAGCAGTTCTTC. It yields the protein CASSVSGHPSSNEQFF.

V usage is TRBV9 and J usage is TRBJ2-5; 9 bases align to TRBD1. V gave up 0 bases and J gave up 5 bases; unmatched junction bases: 8. The CDR3 runs 16 residues. The germline CDR1 and CDR2 sequences are SGDLS and YYNGEE. The CDR3 spells CASSVDSTGGRETQYF. In DNA form, the CDR3 reads TGTGCCAGCAGCGTAGATTCGACAGGGGGACGGGAGACCCAGTACTTC.

The genes are TRBV30 and TRBJ2-7, with D possibly TRBD2 on 5 matching bases. Per germline, CDR1 GTSNPN and CDR2 SVGIG (reference sequence). Between the trimmed V and J ends, which lost 0 bases and 3 bases, there was a span of 12 bases. The CDR3 covers 14 residues. CDR3 residues: CAWSVVSGSYEQYF. CDR3 coding DNA: TGTGCCTGGAGTGTGGTCTCGGGGAGCTACGAGCAGTACTTC. Supplemented by reference TRBV30 and TRBJ2-7, the full variable domain reads SQTIHQWPATLVQPVGSPLSLECTVEGTSNPNLYWYRQAAGRGLQLLFYSVGIGQISSEVPQNLSASRPQDRQFILSSKKLLLSDSGFYLCAWSVVSGSYEQYFGPGTRLTVT.

The sample holds one count of this clone. This chain joins TRBV6-1 and TRBJ2-7; D gene unclear. The CDR3 spans 14 residues. Trimming took off 3 bases at V and 2 bases at J, with 11 bases between the two ends. Germline-derived CDR1 and CDR2 are MNHNS and SASEGT. The CDR3 loop is CASSEGRATYEQYF. In DNA, the CDR3 is TGTGCCAGCAGTGAGGGAAGGGCCACCTACGAGCAGTACTTC.

This chain joins TRBV13 and TRBJ2-3, with TRBD2 as a possible D gene (5 bases). CDR3 length equals 15 residues. The germline V gene has CDR1 PRHDT and CDR2 FYEKMQ (reference sequence). V was pared by 0 bases and J by 3 bases, with 10 bases between. CDR3 sequence: CASSLGTTRTDTQYF. The CDR3 DNA sequence: TGTGCCAGCAGCTTAGGGACAACTAGGACAGATACGCAGTATTTT.

The chain recombines TRBV7-9 with TRBJ2-3; D could derive from TRBD1 or TRBD2 (5 bases each). V was trimmed by 5 bases and J by 6 bases, leaving 18 bases between them. Germline-derived CDR1 and CDR2 are SEHNR and FQNEAQ (reference sequence). The CDR3 runs to 15 residues. The CDR3 region is CASSPRDHSWDTQYF. CDR3 nucleotides: TGTGCCAGCAGCCCCCGGGACCATAGCTGGGATACGCAGTATTTT.

V and J are TRBV28 and TRBJ1-3; 7 bases line up with TRBD1. V dropped 6 bases and J dropped 2; count of bases not matched to a gene: 10. Germline CDR1 is MDHEN and CDR2 is SYDVKM. This CDR3 has 16 residues. The CDR3 bases are TGTGCCAGCAGCACAACCTCAGGGGGAGCTGGAAACACCATATATTTT. It is translated as CASSTTSGGAGNTIYF.

The count of this clone is one. The V and J genes are TRBV5-6 and TRBJ1-1, with TRBD1 as a possible D gene (5 bases). Germline CDR1 is SGHDT and CDR2 is YYEEEE. This CDR3 is built from 15 residues. V was clipped by 5 bases and J by 3 bases, with 17 bases between them. CDR3 in DNA: TGTGCCAGCAGGCCGGGGGTAGAGGGGTACACTGAAGCTTTCTTT. It encodes CASRPGVEGYTEAFF.

The chain employs TRBV9 and TRBJ1-3; D is unclear. Germline loops: CDR1 SGDLS, CDR2 YYNGEE. Trimming stripped 4 bases from V and 0 bases from J, with 5 bases between. The length of the CDR3 is 13 residues. The CDR3 region has the DNA TGTGCCAGCAGCACCGGCTCTGGAAACACCATATATTTT. This encodes CASSTGSGNTIYF. Drawing the rest from reference TRBV9 and TRBJ1-3, the complete variable domain is DSGVTQTPKHLITATGQRVTLRCSPRSGDLSVYWYQQSLDQGLQFLIQYYNGEERAKGNILERFSAQQFPDLHSELNLSSLELGDSALYFCASSTGSGNTIYFGEGSWLTVV.

The chain recombines TRBV19 with TRBJ2-7; possible D gene TRBD2, 5 bases. V dropped 7 bases and J dropped 3 bases, with 19 bases sitting between them. CDR1 and CDR2 from the germline V gene are LNHDA and SQIVND (reference sequence). This CDR3 region has 15 residues. The CDR3 coding sequence is TGTGCCAGTACCTTAAGGGCTAGCAGCAGCTACGAGCAGTACTTC. Translation: CASTLRASSSYEQYF.

The chain uses TRBV6-5 and TRBJ1-2; unclear D gene. V gave up 0 bases and J gave up 2 bases, with 10 bases separating them. The CDR3 runs to 15 residues. In germline, CDR1 is MNHEY, CDR2 SVGAGI. The DNA of the CDR3 is TGTGCCAGCAGTTACTCGAGGGCTGTCAACTATGGCTACACCTTC. It specifies CASSYSRAVNYGYTF.

This clone has only one observation. The CDR3 nucleotides read TGTGCCAGCAGACTAAACGGGGGATCACCCCTCCACTTT. It codes for CASRLNGGSPLHF. The chain recombines TRBV5-4 with TRBJ1-6, with D possibly matching TRBD1 (5 bases). The germline gives CDR1 SGHNT, CDR2 YYREEE (reference sequence). The V end lost 5 bases, the J end lost 10 bases, and 13 bases lay between the germline ends. The CDR3 is 13 amino acids.

The chain combines TRBV6-5 with TRBJ1-1; 8 bases agree with TRBD1. CDR1 MNHEY and CDR2 SVGAGI come from the germline V gene. The junction had 8 bases not matched to a gene; V was cut back by 6 bases and J by 11 bases. CDR3 length: 12 amino acids. The CDR3 loop reads CASSSGQGAAFF. CDR3 DNA: TGTGCCAGCAGCTCCGGACAGGGTGCGGCTTTCTTT.

The CDR3 DNA sequence: TGTGCCAGCAGCTGGGGACAGGCCTACGAGCAGTACTTC. Translating it yields CASSWGQAYEQYF. This chain connects TRBV11-2 to TRBJ2-7; 8 nucleotides match TRBD1. The germline V gene has CDR1 SGHAT and CDR2 FQNNGV. The CDR3 contains 13 residues. The V and J ends lost 4 bases and 2 bases, in that order; junction bases with no gene match: 1.

The J gene is TRBJ2-1, the V gene TRBV7-9, with TRBD2 matching over 10 bases. The CDR3 totals 13 residues. The V gene's germline CDR1 is SEHNR and CDR2 FQNEAQ (reference sequence). V lost 6 bases, J lost 8 bases, and 4 bases stayed unmatched. In DNA form, the CDR3 reads TGTGCCAGCAGACTAGCGGGGTCCGATGAGCAGTTCTTC. Encoded protein: CASRLAGSDEQFF.

This chain connects TRBV7-2 to TRBJ2-5; weak D call: TRBD2 (5 bases). Trimming removed 2 bases at V and 5 bases at J, with 12 bases between. The CDR3 is 14 amino acids. Germline V gene sequence: CDR1 SGHTA, CDR2 FQGNSA. In DNA form, the CDR3 reads TGTGCCAGCAGCTTAATGGGAGCCGATGAGACCCAGTACTTC. It codes for CASSLMGADETQYF.

This sequence joins TRBV27 and TRBJ2-7; D uncertain. Germline V CDR1 and CDR2: MNHEY, SMNVEV (reference sequence). Trimming took 3 bases from V and 1 from J, leaving 7 bases between them. The CDR3 covers 13 residues. The CDR3 is CASSFQTSYEQYF. The CDR3 DNA follows: TGTGCCAGCAGTTTCCAAACTTCCTACGAGCAGTACTTC.

The chain combines TRBV5-6 with TRBJ2-3, with D uncertain. V gave up 4 bases and J gave up 2 bases, with 17 bases separating them. Germline V gene sequence: CDR1 SGHDT, CDR2 YYEEEE. The CDR3 contains 16 residues. CDR3 residues: CASSGVGPGPTDTQYF. The DNA of the CDR3 is TGTGCCAGCAGCGGCGTCGGGCCCGGCCCCACAGATACGCAGTATTTT. The variable domain in full, with the rest retrieved from reference TRBV5-6 and TRBJ2-3, is DAGVTQSPTHLIKTRGQQVTLRCSPKSGHDTVSWYQQALGQGPQFIFQYYEEEERQRGNFPDRFSGHQFPNYSSELNVNALLLGDSALYLCASSGVGPGPTDTQYFGPGTRLTVL.

The chain uses TRBV5-1 and TRBJ2-5; TRBD2 is a possible D gene (6 bases). The germline CDR1 and CDR2 sequences are SGHRS and YFSETQ. V shed 1 base and J shed 4 bases, with 17 bases lying between them. The CDR3 is made up of 16 amino acids. CDR3 region: CASSLSPGEGRETQYF. The CDR3 DNA follows: TGCGCCAGCAGCTTGTCTCCGGGGGAAGGTAGAGAGACCCAGTACTTC.

This chain links TRBV4-1 with TRBJ1-1, with 7 bases identical to TRBD1. V lost 2 bases to trimming and J lost 2 bases; unmatched junction nucleotides: 5. Germline V gene sequence: CDR1 MGHRA, CDR2 YSYEKL. The CDR3 sequence is 15 residues long. CDR3 sequence reads: CASSQHRQGNTEAFF. The CDR3 DNA reads as TGCGCCAGCAGCCAACACCGACAGGGAAACACTGAAGCTTTCTTT.

The V gene is TRBV9, the J gene TRBJ2-6; TRBD2 aligns across 7 bases. V shed 4 bases, J shed 2 bases, and the junction held 18 bases outside the gene matches. The CDR3 spans 20 residues. Germline V gene data show CDR1 as SGDLS and CDR2 as YYNGEE. This CDR3 is CASSPAFTAGPFPGANVLTF. In DNA, the CDR3 is TGTGCCAGCAGCCCCGCCTTCACAGCGGGACCCTTCCCTGGGGCCAACGTCCTGACTTTC.

The rearrangement links TRBV2 to TRBJ1-1, with TRBD1 identical over 7 bases. There are 12 residues in the CDR3. V lost 9 bases to trimming and J lost 6 bases; unmatched junction nucleotides: 7. Germline V gene lookup returns CDR1 SNHLY and CDR2 FYNNEI. The CDR3 nucleotides are TGTGCCAGGCGGGAGGGGGCGTCTGAAGCTTTCTTT. This codes for CARREGASEAFF.

The J gene is TRBJ2-5, the V gene TRBV7-9; D remains ambiguous. The V gene lost 5 bases and the J gene lost 0 bases, with 13 bases spanning the gap. Germline values: CDR1 SEHNR, CDR2 FQNEAQ (reference sequence). The CDR3 totals 15 residues. The CDR3: CASSQGPTNQETQYF. The CDR3 nucleotides read TGTGCCAGCAGCCAAGGCCCAACGAACCAAGAGACCCAGTACTTC.

The chain combines TRBV9 with TRBJ2-7; D might be TRBD2 (6 bases). Deletions cut 4 bases from V and 8 bases from J, with 25 bases between. The CDR3 is 16 amino acids. CDR1 and CDR2 from the germline V gene are SGDLS and YYNGEE. This chain's CDR3 is CASSPPEGSGAAKQYF. The CDR3 DNA follows: TGTGCCAGCAGCCCACCCGAAGGGTCGGGAGCGGCTAAGCAGTACTTC.